This T cell receptor beta chain stems from a study of beta chain features in type 1 diabetes. Overall study context: Patients looked much like healthy donors when it came to age, gender and cell yields.

A word on this clone: Its antigen is still unknown.

Investigators reverse transcribed all isolated RNA, so they sequenced expressed TCRB transcripts. The repertoire was sequenced with immunoSEQ multiplex PCR; TCRdb's copy has only in-frame clones and lacks some. This sample yields about 700,000 clones, of which 10% to 15% are seen a single time; less than 0.025% belongs to the top ten. One heparinised draw, averaging roughly 0.12 L, was taken per donor. Broader study findings: Compared to healthy donors, patients appeared to have naive, central memory and Treg TCRB repertoires that were more alike. Moderate yet significant TCRB CDR3 shortening was seen in Type 1 diabetes patients in all four CD4+ subsets. For patients and controls alike, PCR might favor shorter templates to the same degree.

Deletions cut 8 bases from V and 0 bases from J, with 14 bases between. CDR3 length: 14 amino acids. Germline V CDR1 and CDR2: MGHDK, SYGVNS. The source material was naive CD4+ T cells from blood. The TCR was taken from a man between 18 and 35 years old with type 1 diabetes. The genes are TRBV25-1 and TRBJ2-7; TRBD1 is a possible D gene (5 bases). DNA of the CDR3: TGTGCCAGCTCCTTGGCAGGGAACTCCTACGAGCAGTACTTC. As protein: CASSLAGNSYEQYF.